Sequencing of this T cell receptor (beta chain) was carried out in a study of T cell responses to AZD1222 COVID-19 vaccine. Study information: Some second doses came at about 4 weeks and others at about 12 weeks; these were pooled. Regarding the study as a whole: Epitopes outside B.1.351 and B.1.1.7 mutated regions reportedly drew nearly half of spike TCRs. Of the AZD1222 recipients, only 5 to 7 were seropositive at baseline. Donors were largely white British and mainly female; clonal diversity was possibly underestimated.

Using immunoSEQ multiplex PCR, the repertoire was profiled, and TCRdb retains in-frame clones only, with some absent. The top ten hold approximately 5.2% of the sample, which has tens of thousands of clones, around 90% seen once. Germline CDR1 reads MNHEY; CDR2 reads SMNVEV (reference sequence). The CDR3 sequence is 13 residues long. Between the trimmed V and J ends, which lost 8 bases and 1 base, there was a span of 12 bases. Notes on this clone: Its antigen remains unknown.

The sequence derives from an adult in good health. The sample consisted of peripheral blood, taken on day 0 of AZD1222 vaccination. The chain has TRBV27 and TRBJ2-7; TRBD2 might be the D (5 bases). CDR3 sequence (DNA): TGTGCCAGCTCCCCTAGCAGTTCCTACGAGCAGTACTTC. Translating it yields CASSPSSSYEQYF.